These T cell receptor beta chains were read from a single sample in a study of blood T cell repertoires in COVID-19. The assay was immunoSEQ multiplex PCR, and TCRdb's table has in-frame clones only and misses some. The sample lists a few hundred thousand clones, 65% to 85% occurring once. The source material was PBMCs or T cells enriched from blood (not recorded which). These receptors all stem from a woman aged 35 to 49 with acute COVID-19. Each CDR3 is given with its conserved first and last residue. The D gene is left open where the match is weak. Not every row has a clone size; where given, it reads once, few, many or a size class.

V: TRBV6-6; D: TRBD1; J: TRBJ1-2; size: NA; DNA: TGTGCCAGCAGACCCGACAGGGGGCGTAGGTATGGCTACACCTTC; CDR3: CASRPDRGRRYGYTF
V: TRBV11-3; D: NA; J: TRBJ1-1; size: NA; DNA: TGTGCCAGCAGCCACGGAGGTCGGGCTGAAGCTTTCTTT; CDR3: CASSHGGRAEAFF
V: TRBV28; D: NA; J: TRBJ2-7; size: NA; DNA: TGTGCCAGCGGCACGGGTACCTACGAGCAGTACTTC; CDR3: CASGTGTYEQYF
V: TRBV5-1; D: TRBD1; J: TRBJ1-4; size: NA; DNA: TGCGCCAGCAGCACGGACAGGGTAGGAGGCGAAAAACTGTTTTTT; CDR3: CASSTDRVGGEKLFF
V: TRBV24-1; D: NA; J: TRBJ1-5; size: NA; DNA: TGTGCCACCAGTGATTCAAGGGCAGGGTTCGGCAATCAGCCCCAGCATTTT; CDR3: CATSDSRAGFGNQPQHF
V: TRBV7-7; D: TRBD1; J: TRBJ1-4; size: NA; DNA: TGTGCTAGCAGCCGGGGACAGGGTGCAACTAATGAAAAACTGTTTTTT; CDR3: CASSRGQGATNEKLFF
V: TRBV5-1; D: TRBD1; J: TRBJ1-1; size: NA; DNA: TGCGCCAGCAGCTTCGGCAGGGGGCAAGGAGCTTTCTTT; CDR3: CASSFGRGQGAFF
V: TRBV29-1; D: NA; J: TRBJ1-1; size: once; DNA: TGCAGCGTTTCTTCGGGGGGGGTTAGCACTGAAGCTTTCTTT; CDR3: CSVSSGGVSTEAFF
V: TRBV30; D: NA; J: TRBJ1-5; size: once; DNA: TGTGCCTGGAGTGGGTCCCGGGATACAATCGGCAATCAGCCCCAGCATTTT; CDR3: CAWSGSRDTIGNQPQHF
V: TRBV28; D: TRBD1; J: TRBJ1-4; size: NA; DNA: TGTGCCAGCGGCCGGGACAGCTATAATGAAAAACTGTTTTTT; CDR3: CASGRDSYNEKLFF
V: TRBV18; D: NA; J: TRBJ2-5; size: NA; DNA: TGTGCCAGCTCACCACCGCCGGAACCAGGGACCCAGTACTTC; CDR3: CASSPPPEPGTQYF
V: TRBV9; D: NA; J: TRBJ2-2; size: few; DNA: TGTGCCAGCAGGGGGACTGAAACCATCACCGGGGAGCTGTTTTTT; CDR3: CASRGTETITGELFF
V: TRBV6-5; D: NA; J: TRBJ1-1; size: NA; DNA: TGTGCCAGCAGATTTGGGGGGGAGAACACTGAAGCTTTCTTT; CDR3: CASRFGGENTEAFF
V: TRBV5-1; D: NA; J: TRBJ1-1; size: NA; DNA: TGCGCCAGCAGCTTGTGGGTGGGCGGCTTAGGTTCGGGGACTGAAGCTTTCTTT; CDR3: CASSLWVGGLGSGTEAFF
V: TRBV3-1/TRBV3-2; D: NA; J: TRBJ2-5; size: once; DNA: TGTGCCAGCAGCCAAGACAGAACCCAGTACTTC; CDR3: CASSQDRTQYF
V: TRBV30; D: TRBD2; J: TRBJ2-1; size: few; DNA: TGTGCCTGGAGTCCTAGCGGGCCCTACAATGAGCAGTTCTTC; CDR3: CAWSPSGPYNEQFF
V: TRBV7-2; D: TRBD2; J: TRBJ2-5; size: NA; DNA: TGTGCCAGCAGCAGCGGGACTAGCCAACAAGAGACCCAGTACTTC; CDR3: CASSSGTSQQETQYF
V: TRBV11-2; D: NA; J: TRBJ2-7; size: NA; DNA: TGTGCCAGCAGCTTAGATCCCGACAGCTCCTCCTACGAGCAGTACTTC; CDR3: CASSLDPDSSSYEQYF
V: TRBV6-5; D: NA; J: TRBJ2-1; size: NA; DNA: TGTGCCAGCAGTTACTCGATTCTAGCGAATGAGCAGTTCTTC; CDR3: CASSYSILANEQFF
V: TRBV19; D: NA; J: TRBJ2-5; size: NA; DNA: TGTGCCAGTAGTGTGCCGGGACTGCAAGAGACCCAGTACTTC; CDR3: CASSVPGLQETQYF
V: TRBV28; D: TRBD2; J: TRBJ2-5; size: NA; DNA: TGTGCCAGCAGTTCCCCAGCGGGGGCACTCCAAGAGACCCAGTACTTC; CDR3: CASSSPAGALQETQYF
V: TRBV9; D: NA; J: TRBJ1-1; size: NA; DNA: TGTGCCAGCAGCGTACTACCACAAACAGGGAACACTGAAGCTTTCTTT; CDR3: CASSVLPQTGNTEAFF
V: TRBV7-8; D: NA; J: TRBJ2-7; size: NA; DNA: TGTGCCAGCAGCTCTAATTTCGACGAGCAGTACTTC; CDR3: CASSSNFDEQYF
V: TRBV9; D: NA; J: TRBJ2-5; size: NA; DNA: TGTGCCAGCGGGGGAAGAGGTGGCCTAAGGGGGCAAGAGACCCAGTACTTC; CDR3: CASGGRGGLRGQETQYF
V: TRBV29-1; D: TRBD1; J: TRBJ2-7; size: once; DNA: TGCAGCGTAACCGGGACAGGGCTTTACGAGCAGTACTTC; CDR3: CSVTGTGLYEQYF
V: TRBV15; D: TRBD1; J: TRBJ2-7; size: NA; DNA: TGTGCCACCAGCTCCTGGGACAGGCCCTACGAGCAGTACTTC; CDR3: CATSSWDRPYEQYF
V: TRBV5-1; D: NA; J: TRBJ1-1; size: few; DNA: TGCGCCAGCAGCTTGGGGGACATAAATTCTGAAGCTTTCTTT; CDR3: CASSLGDINSEAFF
V: TRBV6-4; D: NA; J: TRBJ2-3; size: NA; DNA: TGTGCCAGCAGTGACTCGGGCGCTACAGATACGCAGTATTTT; CDR3: CASSDSGATDTQYF
V: TRBV2; D: TRBD2; J: TRBJ2-7; size: NA; DNA: TGTGCCAGCAGTGAGACTAGCGTTTCCTACGAGCAGTACTTC; CDR3: CASSETSVSYEQYF
V: TRBV11-2; D: NA; J: TRBJ1-4; size: NA; DNA: TGTGCCAGCAGCTTAGATTGGTCGGAAACGAGGAAAATTTTGTTTTTT; CDR3: CASSLDWSETRKILFF
V: TRBV28; D: TRBD1; J: TRBJ1-2; size: NA; DNA: TGTGCCACCGAGACAGGGTCGGACTATGGCTACACCTTC; CDR3: CATETGSDYGYTF